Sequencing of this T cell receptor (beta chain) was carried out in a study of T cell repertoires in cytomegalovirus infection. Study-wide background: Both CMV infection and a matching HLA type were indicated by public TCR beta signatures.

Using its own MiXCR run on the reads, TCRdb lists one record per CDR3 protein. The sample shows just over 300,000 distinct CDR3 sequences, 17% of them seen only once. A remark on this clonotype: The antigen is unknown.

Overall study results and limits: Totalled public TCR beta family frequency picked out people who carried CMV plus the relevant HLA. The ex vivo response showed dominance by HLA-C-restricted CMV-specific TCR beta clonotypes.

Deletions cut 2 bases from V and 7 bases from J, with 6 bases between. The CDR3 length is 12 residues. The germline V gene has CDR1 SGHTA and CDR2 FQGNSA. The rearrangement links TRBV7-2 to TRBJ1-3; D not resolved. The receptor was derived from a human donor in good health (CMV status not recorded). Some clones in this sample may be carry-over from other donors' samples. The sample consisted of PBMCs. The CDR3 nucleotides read TGTGCCAGCAGCTTATGGAGGAACACCATATATTTT. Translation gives CASSLWRNTIYF.